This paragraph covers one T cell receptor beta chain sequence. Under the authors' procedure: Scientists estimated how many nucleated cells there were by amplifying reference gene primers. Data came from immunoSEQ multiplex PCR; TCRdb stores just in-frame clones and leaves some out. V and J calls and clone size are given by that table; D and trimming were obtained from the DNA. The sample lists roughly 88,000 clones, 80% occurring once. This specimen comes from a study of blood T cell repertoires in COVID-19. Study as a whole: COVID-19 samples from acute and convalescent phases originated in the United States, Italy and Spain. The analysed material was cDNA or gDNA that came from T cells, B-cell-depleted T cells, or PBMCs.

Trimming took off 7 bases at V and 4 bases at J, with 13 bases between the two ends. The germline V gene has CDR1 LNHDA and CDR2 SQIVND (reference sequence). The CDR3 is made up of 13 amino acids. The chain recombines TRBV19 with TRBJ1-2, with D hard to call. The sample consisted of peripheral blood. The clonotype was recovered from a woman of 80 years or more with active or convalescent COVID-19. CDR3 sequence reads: CASTLTLTYGYTF. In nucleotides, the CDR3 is TGTGCCAGTACTTTGACATTGACCTATGGCTACACCTTC.